These T cell receptor beta chains were read from a single sample in a study of cytomegalovirus exposure and HLA in healthy donors. Assay used: immunoSEQ multiplex PCR; TCRdb lists only in-frame clones, some missing. This table holds 75,000 to 100,000 clones, approximately 96% found once. The sequenced sample consisted of PBMCs. The receptors come from a man younger than 35 in good health and CMV-seronegative. CDR3s include the opening cysteine and the closing phenylalanine or tryptophan. The D gene is left open where the match is weak.

d_call | j_call | cdr3_length | v_call | cdr3_nt | cdr3_aa
NA | TRBJ1-5 | 14 | TRBV19 | TGTGCCAGTATTGGAACAGATAGCAATCAGCCCCAGCATTTT | CASIGTDSNQPQHF
NA | TRBJ1-2 | 14 | TRBV5-4 | TGTGCCAGCAGCAGGCCCGGCGGAAACTATGGCTACACCTTC | CASSRPGGNYGYTF
NA | TRBJ2-2 | 14 | TRBV7-9 | TGTGCCAGCATCACGCGGGGGCGGACCGGGGAGCTGTTTTTT | CASITRGRTGELFF
TRBD1 | TRBJ2-1 | 13 | TRBV4-1 | TGCGCCAGCGACAGGGGGAGTTACAATGAGCAGTTCTTC | CASDRGSYNEQFF
TRBD1 | TRBJ1-1 | 13 | TRBV7-9 | TGTGCCAGCCCCGGGACAGGCAACACTGAAGCTTTCTTT | CASPGTGNTEAFF
NA | TRBJ1-5 | 13 | TRBV2 | TGTGCCAGCCACAGGGATAGCAATCAGCCCCAGCATTTT | CASHRDSNQPQHF
NA | TRBJ2-1 | 15 | TRBV19 | TGTGCCAGTAGCCAAGGGGCCGGAGACTACAATGAGCAGTTCTTC | CASSQGAGDYNEQFF
TRBD1 | TRBJ1-2 | 15 | TRBV11-2 | TGTGCCAGCAGCACTTTCCGGGACAGAGAAGGTGGCTACACCTTC | CASSTFRDREGGYTF
NA | TRBJ1-2 | 13 | TRBV6-4 | TGTGCCAGCAAAAAGGGGACTAACTATGGCTACACCTTC | CASKKGTNYGYTF
NA | TRBJ1-1 | 15 | TRBV6-6 | TGTGCCAGCACCTCGGGGGGCTCTCTGAACACTGAAGCTTTCTTT | CASTSGGSLNTEAFF
NA | TRBJ2-3 | 13 | TRBV6-4 | TGTGCCAGCAGTATGACTGGAACAGATACGCAGTATTTT | CASSMTGTDTQYF
NA | TRBJ1-1 | 16 | TRBV25-1 | TGTGCCAGCAGTGACTCCCTCAGTGGAGATAACACTGAAGCTTTCTTT | CASSDSLSGDNTEAFF
NA | TRBJ2-7 | 14 | TRBV27 | TGTGCCAGCAGTTTAAATCCGGGCGGGTACGAGCAGTACTTC | CASSLNPGGYEQYF
NA | TRBJ1-1 | 14 | TRBV4-1 | TGCGCCAGCAGCCAAGATCCACTTTTGGAGGAAGCTTTCTTT | CASSQDPLLEEAFF
NA | TRBJ2-7 | 15 | TRBV28 | TGTGCCAGCAGTCTAACAGGGTCTGCCCGTTACGAGCAGTACTTC | CASSLTGSARYEQYF
NA | TRBJ2-2 | 12 | TRBV25-1 | TGTGCCAGGCGACAGAACACCGGGGAGCTGTTTTTT | CARRQNTGELFF
NA | TRBJ1-1 | 13 | TRBV5-1 | TGCGCCAGCAGCATCGAGTTGGTCACTGAAGCTTTCTTT | CASSIELVTEAFF
NA | TRBJ1-2 | 15 | TRBV5-1 | TGCGCCAGCAGCCCCTACTATTCGGGACTTGATGGCTACACCTTC | CASSPYYSGLDGYTF
TRBD1 | TRBJ2-5 | 15 | TRBV18 | TGTGCCAGCTCCCGCGACAGGGGACCTCTAGAGACCCAGTACTTC | CASSRDRGPLETQYF
TRBD1 | TRBJ2-3 | 15 | TRBV6-5 | TGTGCCAGCAGTTACAGGGGGCTCAGCACAGATACGCAGTATTTT | CASSYRGLSTDTQYF
NA | TRBJ2-7 | 15 | TRBV7-3 | TGTGCCAGCAGCTTATCATCGAGTCTCGGGAACGAGCAGTACTTC | CASSLSSSLGNEQYF
NA | TRBJ1-3 | 14 | TRBV7-2 | TGTGCCAGCAGCTTCACAGTTTCCGGAAACACCATATATTTT | CASSFTVSGNTIYF